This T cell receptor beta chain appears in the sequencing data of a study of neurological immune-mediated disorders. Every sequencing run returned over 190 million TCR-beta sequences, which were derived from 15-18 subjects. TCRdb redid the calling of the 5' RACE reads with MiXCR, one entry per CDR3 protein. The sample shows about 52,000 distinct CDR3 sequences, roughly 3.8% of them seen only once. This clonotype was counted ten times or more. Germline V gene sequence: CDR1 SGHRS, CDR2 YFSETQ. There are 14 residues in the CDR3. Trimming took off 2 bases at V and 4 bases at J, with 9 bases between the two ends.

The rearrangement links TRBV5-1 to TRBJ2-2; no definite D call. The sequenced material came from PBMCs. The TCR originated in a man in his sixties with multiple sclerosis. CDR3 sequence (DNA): TGCGCCAGCAGCTTTGGTAGTACCACCGGGGAGCTGTTTTTT. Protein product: CASSFGSTTGELFF.